A single sample gave rise to the 20 T cell receptor beta chains below, sequenced in a study of blood T cell repertoires in COVID-19. Assay used: immunoSEQ multiplex PCR; TCRdb lists only in-frame clones, some missing. This table holds 150,000 to 200,000 clones, nearly 90% found once. Sequencing was done on a sample of peripheral blood. These receptors originate from a man aged 45-65 years with acute or convalescent COVID-19.

V usage is TRBV28 and J usage is TRBJ1-2; D gene uncertain. The CDR3 spans 12 residues. Trimming stripped 7 bases from V and 4 bases from J, with 10 bases between. Germline loops: CDR1 MDHEN, CDR2 SYDVKM. The CDR3 loop reads CASINEPYGYTF. The CDR3 DNA is TGTGCCAGCATAAACGAGCCCTATGGCTACACCTTC.

This chain joins TRBV18 and TRBJ2-3, with TRBD2 matching 11 bases. Germline assignment: CDR1 KGHSH and CDR2 LQKENI. V shed 5 bases and J 3 bases; nucleotides not matched to a gene: 4. This CDR3 spans 15 amino acids. CDR3 nucleotides: TGTGCCAGCTCAACGCGGACTAGCGGGACAGATACGCAGTATTTT. Translated: CASSTRTSGTDTQYF.

This clone was recorded only once. The rearrangement uses TRBV19 and TRBJ1-3; D is unclear. V lost 9 bases and J 0 bases, leaving 12 bases between the germline ends. This CDR3 comprises 14 residues. Germline V gene sequence: CDR1 LNHDA, CDR2 SQIVND (reference sequence). Here the CDR3 reads CASGRGLSGNTIYF. DNA for the CDR3: TGTGCCAGCGGCCGAGGGCTCTCTGGAAACACCATATATTTT.

V is TRBV5-5 and J is TRBJ2-6; maybe TRBD1 (6 bases). CDR3 size: 16 residues. V lost 2 bases and J 4 bases, leaving 13 bases between the germline ends. CDR1 and CDR2 from the germline V gene are SGHKS and YYEKEE (reference sequence). Written as DNA, the CDR3 is TGTGCCAGCAGCTTAACAGGGTATGCCGGGGCCAACGTCCTGACTTTC. It encodes CASSLTGYAGANVLTF.

This clone was seen a handful of times. The chain carries TRBV9 and TRBJ1-5; a possible D gene is TRBD1 (6 bases). V gave up 0 bases and J gave up 3 bases, with 7 bases separating them. The CDR3 has 14 amino acids. Germline CDR1 is SGDLS and CDR2 is YYNGEE. The CDR3 loop reads CASSVGDINQPQHF. CDR3 sequence (DNA): TGTGCCAGCAGCGTAGGGGACATCAATCAGCCCCAGCATTTT. The variable domain in full, completed from reference TRBV9 and TRBJ1-5, reads DSGVTQTPKHLITATGQRVTLRCSPRSGDLSVYWYQQSLDQGLQFLIQYYNGEERAKGNILERFSAQQFPDLHSELNLSSLELGDSALYFCASSVGDINQPQHFGDGTRLSIL.

The chain has TRBV4-2 and TRBJ2-7; a possible D gene is TRBD1 (5 bases). There are 15 residues in the CDR3. Trimming took 1 base from V and 1 from J, leaving 11 bases between them. Looked up from germline, CDR1 is LGHNA and CDR2 is YNFKEQ. The CDR3 DNA is TGTGCCAGCAGCCAAGGGGCAGGACAATCCTACGAGCAGTACTTC. Protein sequence: CASSQGAGQSYEQYF.

This chain uses TRBV29-1 with TRBJ2-1, with 10 bases that match TRBD2. Germline assignment: CDR1 SQVTM and CDR2 ANQGSEA. The ends lost 5 bases at V and 7 bases at J; junction bases unmatched: 8. The CDR3 has 14 residues. CDR3 sequence (DNA): TGCAGCGTTCTAGCGGGAGATTCGGAAAATGAGCAGTTCTTC. Its protein is CSVLAGDSENEQFF.

This clone appeared a few times. The rearrangement links TRBV9 to TRBJ2-1, with 11 bases identical to TRBD2. Germline CDR1 reads SGDLS; CDR2 reads YYNGEE. V trimming: 4 bases; J trimming: 0 bases; junction bases outside the gene matches: 6. The CDR3 extends over 17 amino acids. CDR3 loop: CASSPRTSGFSYNEQFF. DNA for the CDR3: TGTGCCAGCAGCCCCCGGACTAGCGGGTTCTCCTACAATGAGCAGTTCTTC.

The chain links TRBV29-1 to TRBJ1-1; a possible D gene is TRBD1 (5 bases). Germline V gene sequence: CDR1 SQVTM, CDR2 ANQGSEA. The V and J ends lost 4 bases and 3 bases respectively, with 12 bases between them. This CDR3 is 13 amino acids long. The CDR3 sequence: CSVGGAGDTEAFF. CDR3 nucleotide sequence: TGCAGCGTTGGCGGCGCGGGGGACACTGAAGCTTTCTTT.

V usage is TRBV13 and J usage is TRBJ1-5, with D uncertain. V lost 8 bases and J 2 bases, leaving 13 bases between the germline ends. CDR3 length: 14 amino acids. Germline CDR1 reads PRHDT; CDR2 reads FYEKMQ (reference sequence). CDR3 amino acids: CASASGRGNQPQHF. The CDR3 DNA sequence: TGTGCCAGCGCCTCGGGGAGGGGCAATCAGCCCCAGCATTTT.

This clone was seen once. This sequence joins TRBV7-2 and TRBJ2-5; D call uncertain. The V gene lost 5 bases and the J gene lost 5 bases, with 15 bases spanning the gap. Germline V gene data show CDR1 as SGHTA and CDR2 as FQGNSA. The CDR3 runs 14 residues. DNA for the CDR3: TGTGCCAGCAGCAGCCCGGCCGGAGCGGAGACCCAGTACTTC. This codes for CASSSPAGAETQYF.

The J gene is TRBJ2-3, the V gene TRBV18; D might be TRBD2 (6 bases). The CDR3 spans 16 residues. The V end lost 6 bases, the J end lost 1 base, and 17 bases lay between the germline ends. The germline V gene encodes CDR1 KGHSH and CDR2 LQKENI. CDR3 coding DNA: TGTGCCAGCTCCCGACTAGATTTCGGGGGCACAGATACGCAGTATTTT. Translated, it gives CASSRLDFGGTDTQYF.

The chain has TRBV7-8 and TRBJ2-3, with 14 bases identical to TRBD2. The CDR3 is 14 residues long. Germline V CDR1 and CDR2: SGHVS, FQNEAQ. Trimming at V came to 10 bases and at J to 4 bases, leaving 4 bases not matched to a gene. DNA of the CDR3: TGTGCCACGGGGACTAGCGGGGGCCCAGATACGCAGTATTTT. Its protein is CATGTSGGPDTQYF.

This sequence joins TRBV7-6 and TRBJ2-1, with 13 bases lining up with TRBD2. The V gene end was trimmed by 1 base and the J gene end by 8 bases; junction bases not matched to a gene: 2. This CDR3 has 15 residues. The germline V gene has CDR1 SGHVS and CDR2 FNYEAQ. The CDR3 is CASSLGTSGSYEQFF. DNA for the CDR3: TGTGCCAGCAGCTTAGGGACTAGCGGGAGTTATGAGCAGTTCTTC. Based on the CDR3 plus reference TRBV7-6 and TRBJ2-1, the full variable domain is GAGVSQSPRYKVTKRGQDVALRCDPISGHVSLYWYRQALGQGPEFLTYFNYEAQQDKSGLPNDRFSAERPEGSISTLTIQRTEQRDSAMYRCASSLGTSGSYEQFFGPGTRLTVL.

The chain combines TRBV28 with TRBJ2-1; D is undetermined. Deletions cut 3 bases from V and 0 bases from J, with 15 bases between. The CDR3 has 17 residues. The germline CDR1 and CDR2 sequences are MDHEN and SYDVKM. CDR3 sequence: CASSFHSSLSSYNEQFF. The CDR3 region has the DNA TGTGCCAGCAGTTTTCATAGTTCCTTAAGCTCCTACAATGAGCAGTTCTTC.

The V and J genes are TRBV9 and TRBJ2-5, with D possibly matching TRBD2 (7 bases). Deletions cut 0 bases from V and 4 bases from J, with 10 bases between. Germline V CDR1 and CDR2: SGDLS, YYNGEE. The CDR3 runs 14 residues. DNA of the CDR3: TGTGCCAGCAGCGTAGCGGGGGGCCCAGAGACCCAGTACTTC. It codes for CASSVAGGPETQYF.

The gene calls are TRBV5-1 and TRBJ2-1, with D maybe TRBD2 (6 bases). V was cut by 1 base and J by 6 bases, with 11 bases left in between. The length of the CDR3 is 14 residues. Germline-derived CDR1 and CDR2 are SGHRS and YFSETQ. CDR3 DNA sequence: TGCGCCAGCAGCTTGATCGTTAGCGGCAATGAGCAGTTCTTC. The encoded protein is CASSLIVSGNEQFF.

The chain recombines TRBV6-2 or TRBV6-3 with TRBJ2-2, with D perhaps matching TRBD2 (5 bases). The V gene lost 0 bases and the J gene lost 6 bases, with 11 bases spanning the gap. This CDR3 comprises 15 residues. The V gene's germline CDR1 is MNHEY and CDR2 SVGEGT. CDR3 sequence reads: CASSYSTRGSGELFF. The CDR3 coding sequence is TGTGCCAGCAGTTACTCGACACGGGGATCCGGGGAGCTGTTTTTT.

The CDR3, as DNA: TGCGCCAGCAGCCCCCGACAGGGGGGCACAGATACGCAGTATTTT. As protein: CASSPRQGGTDTQYF. The rearrangement uses TRBV4-1 and TRBJ2-3, with TRBD1 matching 9 bases. The CDR3 runs to 15 residues. The germline gives CDR1 MGHRA, CDR2 YSYEKL. The ends lost 4 bases at V and 1 base at J; junction bases unmatched: 3.

The chain joins TRBV19 to TRBJ1-4, with 8 bases lining up with TRBD1. The trim removed 7 bases at V and 2 bases at J, leaving 9 bases unmatched. The CDR3 runs to 16 residues. Germline V gene sequence: CDR1 LNHDA, CDR2 SQIVND (reference sequence). The CDR3 spells CASKGTDRATNEKLFF. The CDR3 DNA sequence: TGTGCCAGTAAGGGCACGGACAGGGCGACTAATGAAAAACTGTTTTTT. Complete variable domain (other parts from reference TRBV19 and TRBJ1-4): DGGITQSPKYLFRKEGQNVTLSCEQNLNHDAMYWYRQDPGQGLRLIYYSQIVNDFQKGDIAEGYSVSREKKESFPLTVTSAQKNPTAFYLCASKGTDRATNEKLFFGSGTQLSVL.